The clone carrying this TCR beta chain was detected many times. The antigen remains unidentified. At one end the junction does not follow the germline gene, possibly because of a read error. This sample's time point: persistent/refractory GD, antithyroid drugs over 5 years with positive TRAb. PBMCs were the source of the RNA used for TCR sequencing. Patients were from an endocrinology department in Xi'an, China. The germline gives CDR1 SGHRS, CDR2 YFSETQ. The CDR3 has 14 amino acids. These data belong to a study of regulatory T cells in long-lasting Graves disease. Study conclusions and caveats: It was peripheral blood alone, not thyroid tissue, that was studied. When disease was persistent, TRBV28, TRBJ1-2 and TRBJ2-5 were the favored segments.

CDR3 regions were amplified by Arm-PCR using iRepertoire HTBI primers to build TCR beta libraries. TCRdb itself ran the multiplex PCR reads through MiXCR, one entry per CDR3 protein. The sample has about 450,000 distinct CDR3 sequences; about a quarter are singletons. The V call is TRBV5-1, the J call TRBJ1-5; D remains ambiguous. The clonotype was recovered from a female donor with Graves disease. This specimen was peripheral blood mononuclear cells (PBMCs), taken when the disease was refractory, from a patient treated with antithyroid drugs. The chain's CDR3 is CASSLEGSNQPQHF. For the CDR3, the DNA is TGTGCCAGCAGCTTAGAGGGTAGCAATCAGCCCCAGCATTTT.